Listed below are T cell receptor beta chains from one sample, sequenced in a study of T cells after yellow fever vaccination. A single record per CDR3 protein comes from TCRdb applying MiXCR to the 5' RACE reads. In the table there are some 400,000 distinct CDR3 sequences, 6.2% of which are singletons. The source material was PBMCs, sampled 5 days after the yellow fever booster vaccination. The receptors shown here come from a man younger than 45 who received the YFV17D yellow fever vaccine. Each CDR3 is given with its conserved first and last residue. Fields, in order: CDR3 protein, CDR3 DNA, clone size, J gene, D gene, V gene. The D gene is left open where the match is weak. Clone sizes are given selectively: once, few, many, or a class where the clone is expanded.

CASSLKWQGVFRSSGANVLTF | TGTGCCAGCAGCTTAAAGTGGCAGGGGGTGTTCCGCAGCTCTGGGGCCAACGTCCTGACTTTC | few | TRBJ2-6 | TRBD1 | TRBV7-3
CASSLVSGETQYF | TGTGCCAGCAGCTTAGTTTCCGGAGAGACCCAGTACTTC | many | TRBJ2-5 | NA | TRBV7-2
CATYSLGSRNEQFF | TGTGCCACCTACAGTTTAGGGTCTAGGAATGAGCAGTTCTTC | few | TRBJ2-1 | NA | TRBV24-1
CGGRAGYAGELFF | TGCGGCGGGCGGGCGGGTTACGCCGGGGAGCTGTTTTTT | few | TRBJ2-2 | NA | TRBV29-1
CASEPGAGQPQHF | TGTGCCAGCGAGCCGGGGGCAGGTCAGCCCCAGCATTTT | few | TRBJ1-5 | NA | TRBV6-1
CSARDPLGGNTEAFF | TGCAGTGCTAGAGATCCCCTCGGGGGGAACACTGAAGCTTTCTTT | NA | TRBJ1-1 | NA | TRBV20-1
CASSLYRVQNSPLHF | TGCGCCAGCAGCTTGTACAGGGTCCAGAATTCACCCCTCCACTTT | few | TRBJ1-6 | NA | TRBV5-1
CASTQGVSTDTQYF | TGTGCCAGCACCCAAGGGGTTAGCACAGATACGCAGTATTTT | NA | TRBJ2-3 | NA | TRBV7-2
CASSLMAGLAGDNEQFF | TGTGCCAGCAGTTTAATGGCCGGACTAGCGGGAGACAATGAGCAGTTCTTC | NA | TRBJ2-1 | TRBD2 | TRBV12-3/TRBV12-4
CSAERASGRSDTQYF | TGCAGTGCTGAACGGGCTAGCGGGAGGTCAGATACGCAGTATTTT | NA | TRBJ2-3 | TRBD2 | TRBV20-1
CSAPLWNEQFF | TGCAGTGCTCCGCTCTGGAATGAGCAGTTCTTC | many | TRBJ2-1 | NA | TRBV20-1
CASSVSPGTGVREQYF | TGTGCCAGCAGCGTAAGCCCGGGGACAGGGGTTCGCGAGCAGTACTTC | few | TRBJ2-7 | TRBD1 | TRBV9
CSASGTSGSFAYEQYF | TGCAGTGCCAGCGGGACTAGCGGGAGTTTTGCCTACGAGCAGTACTTC | NA | TRBJ2-7 | TRBD2 | TRBV20-1
CASSLDMGAGEAFF | TGCGCCAGCAGCTTGGATATGGGGGCGGGGGAAGCTTTCTTT | few | TRBJ1-1 | NA | TRBV5-1
CASSVFSTDTQYF | TGTGCCAGCAGCGTCTTTTCTACAGATACGCAGTATTTT | many | TRBJ2-3 | NA | TRBV9
CASSQSRTGGDTGELFF | TGCGCCAGCAGTCAATCACGGACAGGGGGCGACACCGGGGAGCTGTTTTTT | few | TRBJ2-2 | TRBD1 | TRBV23-1
CASSPGSGEGYEQYF | TGTGCCAGCAGTCCCGGGTCAGGCGAGGGGTACGAGCAGTACTTC | few | TRBJ2-7 | NA | TRBV27
CSAIPPDHHTQYF | TGCAGTGCTATACCACCGGACCACCATACGCAGTATTTT | many | TRBJ2-3 | NA | TRBV20-1
CASTKSGSISYNEQFF | TGTGCCAGTACCAAGTCGGGGAGTATCTCCTACAATGAGCAGTTCTTC | few | TRBJ2-1 | NA | TRBV3-1